This TCR beta chain emerged from a study of shared clonotypes between healthy human individuals. Study-level information: A few men and a couple of women, aged 18 to 49, were donors. A donor's plate count was three for CD4 naive and three for CD4 memory; CD8 naive had two and CD8 memory one.

Comment on this clone: The identical CDR3 is also encoded by other nucleotide sequences in the sample.

The CDR3 consists of 14 residues. Per germline, CDR1 GTSNPN and CDR2 SVGIG (reference sequence). Trimming took off 0 bases at V and 2 bases at J, with 8 bases between the two ends. Only in-frame clones appear in the TCRdb table, and some are missing; sequencing was by immunoSEQ multiplex PCR. The sample has some 790,000 clones; just under 75% are singletons. The genes are TRBV30 and TRBJ1-5, with no clear D. The receptor comes from a woman aged 30 to 39 in good health. Material: memory CD4+ T cells sorted from blood. Noted subset: CD45RA-negative fraction. The CDR3 region has the DNA TGTGCCTGGAGTGTAGGTCGAGGCAATCAGCCCCAGCATTTT. Amino acids: CAWSVGRGNQPQHF.